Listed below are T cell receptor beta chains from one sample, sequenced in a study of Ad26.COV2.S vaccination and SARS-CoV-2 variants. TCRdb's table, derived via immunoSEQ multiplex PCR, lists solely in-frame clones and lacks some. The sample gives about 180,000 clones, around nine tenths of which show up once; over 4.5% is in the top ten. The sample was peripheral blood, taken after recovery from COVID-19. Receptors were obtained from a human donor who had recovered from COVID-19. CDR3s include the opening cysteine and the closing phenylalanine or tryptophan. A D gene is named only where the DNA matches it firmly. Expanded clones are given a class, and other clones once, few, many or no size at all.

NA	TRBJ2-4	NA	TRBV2	TGTGCCAGCAGATGGGGAGAAAACATTCAGTACTTC	CASRWGENIQYF
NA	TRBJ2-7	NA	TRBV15	TGTGCCACCAGCAGAGTTGAAAACCCCTACGAGCAGTACTTC	CATSRVENPYEQYF
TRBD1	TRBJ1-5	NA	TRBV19	TGTGCCAGTGGCAGGGGGCCCGACAATCAGCCCCAGCATTTT	CASGRGPDNQPQHF
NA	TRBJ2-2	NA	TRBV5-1	TGCGCCAGCAGCTTGGACGCGACCGGGGAGCTGTTTTTT	CASSLDATGELFF
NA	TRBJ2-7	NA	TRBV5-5	TGTGCCAGCAGCTTGGATTTAGGCGAGCAGTACTTC	CASSLDLGEQYF
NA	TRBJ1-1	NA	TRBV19	TGTGCCAGTAGTACGAACACTGAAGCTTTCTTT	CASSTNTEAFF
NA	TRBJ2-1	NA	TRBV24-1	TGTGCCACCAGTGGCCCGGGACGAGAATCCAACAATGAGCAGTTCTTC	CATSGPGRESNNEQFF
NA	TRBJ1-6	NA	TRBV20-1	TGCAGTGCTAGTCTATTGACAGTGTTTAATTCACCCCTCCACTTT	CSASLLTVFNSPLHF
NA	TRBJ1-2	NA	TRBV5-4	TGTGCCAGCAGCTTAGTCAGGGAGGTCAACTATGGCTACACCTTC	CASSLVREVNYGYTF
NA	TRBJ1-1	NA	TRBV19	TGTGCCAGTAGTTCCCTCCTCGGGACTGCAAGCACTGAAGCTTTCTTT	CASSSLLGTASTEAFF
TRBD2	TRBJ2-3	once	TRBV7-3	TGTGCCAGCAGCTTATCGCGGCGGGAGGGAGATACGCAGTATTTT	CASSLSRREGDTQYF
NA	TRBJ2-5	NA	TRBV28	TGTGCCAGCAGCCCGAAGGGGAAAGAGACCCAGTACTTC	CASSPKGKETQYF
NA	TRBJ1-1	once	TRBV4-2	TGTGCCAGCAGCCAAGGGCAGATCGGAGACACTGAAGCTTTCTTT	CASSQGQIGDTEAFF
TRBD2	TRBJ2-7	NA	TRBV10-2	TGCGCCAGCTTGGGGGGACTAGCGGTTTACGAGCAGTACTTC	CASLGGLAVYEQYF
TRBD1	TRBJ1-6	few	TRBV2	TGTGCCAGCAGTGAACTTGGGACAGGGGAATCCTATAATTCACCCCTCCACTTT	CASSELGTGESYNSPLHF
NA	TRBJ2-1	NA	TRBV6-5	TGTGCCAGCAGTTACTCGGCTGAGCAGTTCTTC	CASSYSAEQFF
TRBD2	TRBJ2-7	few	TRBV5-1	TGCGCCAGCAGCCCAGCGGTGCTAGCGGGAGGGAGGGAGCAGTACTTC	CASSPAVLAGGREQYF
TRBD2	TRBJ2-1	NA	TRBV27	TGTGCCAGCAGGGGGCTAGCGGGAGTCGGCTACAATGAGCAGTTCTTC	CASRGLAGVGYNEQFF
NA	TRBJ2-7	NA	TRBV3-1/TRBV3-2	TGTGCCAGCAGCCAAGTGGCGGGACTCTCCTCCTACGAGCAGTACTTC	CASSQVAGLSSYEQYF
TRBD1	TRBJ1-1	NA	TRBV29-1	TGCAGCGCAGACAGGGGGCCCACTGAAGCTTTCTTT	CSADRGPTEAFF
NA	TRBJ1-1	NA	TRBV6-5	TGTGCCAGCAGAGCGACGATGAACACTGAAGCTTTCTTT	CASRATMNTEAFF
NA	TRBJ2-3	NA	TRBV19	TGTGCCAGTAGTTGGGGGAGAACTAGCACAGATACGCAGTATTTT	CASSWGRTSTDTQYF
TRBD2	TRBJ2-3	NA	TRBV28	TGTGCCAGCAGCCCGGGACTAGCGGGAGTTAGCACAGATACGCAGTATTTT	CASSPGLAGVSTDTQYF
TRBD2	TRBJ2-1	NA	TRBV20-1	TGCAGTGCTAGTATAGGACTAGCGGGAGACTACAATGAGCAGTTCTTC	CSASIGLAGDYNEQFF
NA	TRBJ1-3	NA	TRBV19	TGTGCCAGTAGAGTGGGAACGAGCTCTGGAAACACCATATATTTT	CASRVGTSSGNTIYF
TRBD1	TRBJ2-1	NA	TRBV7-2	TGTGCCAGCAGCCCCGGACAGGGAAGCTACAATGAGCAGTTCTTC	CASSPGQGSYNEQFF
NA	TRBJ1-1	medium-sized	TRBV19	TGTGCCAGTAGTACCTCTTGGGCGAACACTGAAGCTTTCTTT	CASSTSWANTEAFF
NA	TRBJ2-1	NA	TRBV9	TGTGCCAGCAGCGTAGGAGACTCTTACAATGAGCAGTTCTTC	CASSVGDSYNEQFF
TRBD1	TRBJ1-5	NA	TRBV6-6	TGTGCCAGCAGTCCCCCAGGGGGGGGGACTCCAGGGGATCAGCCCCAGCATTTT	CASSPPGGGTPGDQPQHF
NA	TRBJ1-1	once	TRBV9	TGTGCCAGCAGCCCCGGGGGGGAGTGGGACACTGAAGCTTTCTTT	CASSPGGEWDTEAFF
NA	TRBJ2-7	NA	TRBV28	TGTGCCAGCAGTCGACGGTCCTACGAGCAGTACTTC	CASSRRSYEQYF
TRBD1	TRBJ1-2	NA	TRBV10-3	TGTGCCATCAGCCCGAGGGACAGTAACTATGGCTACACCTTC	CAISPRDSNYGYTF
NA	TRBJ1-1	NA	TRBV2	TGTGCCAGCACAATCGGACAGTGGAACACTGAAGCTTTCTTT	CASTIGQWNTEAFF
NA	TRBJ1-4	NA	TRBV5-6	TGTGCCAGCAGCTTGATGCAGGGGTCAGCCTTTGAAAAACTGTTTTTT	CASSLMQGSAFEKLFF
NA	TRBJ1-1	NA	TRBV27	TGTGCCAGCAGTTCGAACACTGAAGCTTTCTTT	CASSSNTEAFF
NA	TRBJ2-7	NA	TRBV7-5	TGTGCCAGAAGCCAGAATCCGAGACAGGGTGGCCACGAGCAGTACTTC	CARSQNPRQGGHEQYF
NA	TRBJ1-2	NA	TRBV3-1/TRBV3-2	TGTGCCAGCAGCCAAGGGAGCCTCGAAAGCTACACCTTC	CASSQGSLESYTF
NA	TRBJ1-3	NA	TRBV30	TGTGCCTGGAGTGTAGGGGGCTCTGGAAACACCATATATTTT	CAWSVGGSGNTIYF
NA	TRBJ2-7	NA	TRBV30	TGTGCCTGGAGTGTAACTGGCTACGAGCAGTACTTC	CAWSVTGYEQYF
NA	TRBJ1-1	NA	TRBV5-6	TGTGCCAGCAGCCCCACTCTAAGCAGGGTGAACACTGAAGCTTTCTTT	CASSPTLSRVNTEAFF
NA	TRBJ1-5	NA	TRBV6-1	TGTGCCAGCAGTGTAGGGGCGTGGGGCGGGAATCAGCCCCAGCATTTT	CASSVGAWGGNQPQHF
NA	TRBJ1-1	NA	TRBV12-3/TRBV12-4	TGTGCCAGCAGGGGGCGCACTGAAGCTTTCTTT	CASRGRTEAFF
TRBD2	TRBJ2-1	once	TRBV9	TGTGCCAGCAGCGTAGGAAATAGCGGGAGGGGATCGGCCTACAATGAGCAGTTCTTC	CASSVGNSGRGSAYNEQFF
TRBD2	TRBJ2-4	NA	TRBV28	TGTGCCACTTCTAGCGGGGCCAAAAACATTCAGTACTTC	CATSSGAKNIQYF
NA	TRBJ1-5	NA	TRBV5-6	TGTGCCAGCAGCGGAGGGGGGGCACATCAGCCCCAGCATTTT	CASSGGGAHQPQHF
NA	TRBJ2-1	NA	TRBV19	TGTGCCAGTAGTGAGACTAGAGGGTACAATGAGCAGTTCTTC	CASSETRGYNEQFF
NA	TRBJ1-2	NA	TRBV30	TGTGCCTGGAGTGTCCAGCAGGGAAGCCTCTACACCTTC	CAWSVQQGSLYTF